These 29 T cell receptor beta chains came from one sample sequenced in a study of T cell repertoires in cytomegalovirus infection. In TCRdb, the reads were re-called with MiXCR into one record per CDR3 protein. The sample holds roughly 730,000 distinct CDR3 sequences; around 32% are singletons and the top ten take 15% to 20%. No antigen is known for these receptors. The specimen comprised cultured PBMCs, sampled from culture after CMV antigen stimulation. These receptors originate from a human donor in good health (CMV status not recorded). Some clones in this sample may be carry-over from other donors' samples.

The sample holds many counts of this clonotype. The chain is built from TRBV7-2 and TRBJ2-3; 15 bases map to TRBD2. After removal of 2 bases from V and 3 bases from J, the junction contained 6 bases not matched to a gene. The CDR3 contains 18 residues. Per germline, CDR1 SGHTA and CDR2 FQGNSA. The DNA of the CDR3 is TGTGCCAGCAGCTTAAGGACTAGCGGGAGGGCCGGGACAGATACGCAGTATTTT. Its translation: CASSLRTSGRAGTDTQYF. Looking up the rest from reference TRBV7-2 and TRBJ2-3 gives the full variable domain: GAGVSQSPSNKVTEKGKDVELRCDPISGHTALYWYRQSLGQGLEFLIYFQGNSAPDKSGLPSDRFSAERTGGSVSTLTIQRTQQEDSAVYLCASSLRTSGRAGTDTQYFGPGTRLTVL.

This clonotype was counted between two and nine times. The CDR3 sequence is CASSSGTSGRTSYNEQFF. The CDR3, as DNA: TGCGCCAGCAGCAGCGGGACTAGCGGGAGGACCTCCTACAATGAGCAGTTCTTC. The V and J genes are TRBV5-1 and TRBJ2-1; the match to TRBD2 covers 15 bases. This CDR3 contains 18 residues. V lost 4 bases to trimming and J lost 0 bases; unmatched junction nucleotides: 5. CDR1 is SGHRS and CDR2 is YFSETQ in the germline V gene.

The CDR3 sequence is CASSLQGGYSYNEQFF. The CDR3, as DNA: TGTGCCAGCAGCCTACAGGGGGGCTATTCCTACAATGAGCAGTTCTTC. The rearrangement joins TRBV5-6 to TRBJ2-1, with TRBD1 matching over 8 bases. Germline trimming cut 4 bases from V and 1 base from J; bases unmatched to any gene: 7. CDR1 is SGHDT, CDR2 YYEEEE, per germline. The CDR3 loop spans 16 amino acids. Combining the CDR3 with reference TRBV5-6 and TRBJ2-1 gives the whole variable domain DAGVTQSPTHLIKTRGQQVTLRCSPKSGHDTVSWYQQALGQGPQFIFQYYEEEERQRGNFPDRFSGHQFPNYSSELNVNALLLGDSALYLCASSLQGGYSYNEQFFGPGTRLTVL.

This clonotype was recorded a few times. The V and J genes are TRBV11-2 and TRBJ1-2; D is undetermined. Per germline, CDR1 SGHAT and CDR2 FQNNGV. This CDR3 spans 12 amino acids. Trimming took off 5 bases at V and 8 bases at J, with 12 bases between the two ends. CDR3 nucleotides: TGTGCCAGCAGCCAGGAGATGGTCGGCTACACCTTC. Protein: CASSQEMVGYTF.

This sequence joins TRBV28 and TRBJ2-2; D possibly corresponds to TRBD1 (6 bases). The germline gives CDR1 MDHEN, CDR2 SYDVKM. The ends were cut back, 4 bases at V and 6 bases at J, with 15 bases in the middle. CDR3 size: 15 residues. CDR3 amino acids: CASSSRQDLSGELFF. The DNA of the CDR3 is TGTGCCAGCAGTTCTCGACAGGATCTGTCCGGGGAGCTGTTTTTT.

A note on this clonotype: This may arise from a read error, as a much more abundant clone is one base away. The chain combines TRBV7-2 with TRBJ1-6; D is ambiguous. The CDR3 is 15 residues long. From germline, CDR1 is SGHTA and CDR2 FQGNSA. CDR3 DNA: TGTGCCAGCAGCTTAGTTGGGTTCTATAATACACCCCTCCACTTT. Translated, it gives CASSLVGFYNTPLHF.

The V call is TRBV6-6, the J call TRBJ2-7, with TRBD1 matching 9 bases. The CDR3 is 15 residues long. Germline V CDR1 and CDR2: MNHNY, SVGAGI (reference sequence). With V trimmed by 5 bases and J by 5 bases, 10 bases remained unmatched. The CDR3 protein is CASSGKGQGGHEQYF. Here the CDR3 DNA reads TGTGCCAGCAGTGGCAAGGGACAGGGTGGCCACGAGCAGTACTTC.

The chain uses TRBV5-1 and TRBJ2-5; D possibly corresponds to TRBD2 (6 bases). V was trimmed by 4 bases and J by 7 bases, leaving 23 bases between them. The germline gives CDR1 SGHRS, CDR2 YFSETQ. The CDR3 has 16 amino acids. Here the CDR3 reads CASSTQRQGGPTTQYF. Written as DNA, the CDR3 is TGCGCCAGCAGCACCCAGCGGCAGGGAGGCCCGACGACCCAGTACTTC.

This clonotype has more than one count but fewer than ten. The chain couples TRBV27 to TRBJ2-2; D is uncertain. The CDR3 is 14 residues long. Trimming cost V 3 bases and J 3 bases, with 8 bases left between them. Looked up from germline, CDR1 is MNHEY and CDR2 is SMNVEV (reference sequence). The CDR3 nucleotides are TGTGCCAGCAGTTTGGGCACATACACCGGGGAGCTGTTTTTT. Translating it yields CASSLGTYTGELFF.

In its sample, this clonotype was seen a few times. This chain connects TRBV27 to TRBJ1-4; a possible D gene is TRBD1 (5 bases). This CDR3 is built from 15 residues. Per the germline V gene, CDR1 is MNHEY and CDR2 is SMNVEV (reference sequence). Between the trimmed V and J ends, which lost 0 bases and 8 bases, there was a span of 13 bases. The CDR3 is CASSLSRRGAEKLFF. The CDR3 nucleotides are TGTGCCAGCAGTTTATCTCGGAGGGGAGCCGAAAAACTGTTTTTT.

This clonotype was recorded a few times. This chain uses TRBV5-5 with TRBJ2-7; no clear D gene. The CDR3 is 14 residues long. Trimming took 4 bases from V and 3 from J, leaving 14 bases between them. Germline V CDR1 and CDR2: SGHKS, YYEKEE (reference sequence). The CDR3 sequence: CASSPQAVLYEQYF. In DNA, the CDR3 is TGTGCCAGCAGCCCTCAGGCAGTTCTCTACGAGCAGTACTTC.

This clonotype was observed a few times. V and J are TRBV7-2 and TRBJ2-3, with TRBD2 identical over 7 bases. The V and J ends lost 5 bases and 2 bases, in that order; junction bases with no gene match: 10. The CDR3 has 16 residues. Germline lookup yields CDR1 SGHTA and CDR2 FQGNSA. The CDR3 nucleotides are TGTGCCAGCAGCGGGGGGGGGACTGGGGACACAGATACGCAGTATTTT. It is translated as CASSGGGTGDTDTQYF.

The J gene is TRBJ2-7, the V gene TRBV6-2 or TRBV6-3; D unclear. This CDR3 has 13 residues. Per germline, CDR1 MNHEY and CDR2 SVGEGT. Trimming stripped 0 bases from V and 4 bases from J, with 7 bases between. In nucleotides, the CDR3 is TGTGCCAGCAGTTACTCGACATGGTACGAGCAGTACTTC. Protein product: CASSYSTWYEQYF.

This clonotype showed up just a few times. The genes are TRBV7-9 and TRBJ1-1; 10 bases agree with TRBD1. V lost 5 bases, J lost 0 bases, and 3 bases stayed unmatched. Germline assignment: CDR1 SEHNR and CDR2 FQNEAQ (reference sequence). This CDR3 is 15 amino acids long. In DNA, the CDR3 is TGTGCCAGCAGCGAGGGACAGGGGCTGAACACTGAAGCTTTCTTT. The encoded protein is CASSEGQGLNTEAFF. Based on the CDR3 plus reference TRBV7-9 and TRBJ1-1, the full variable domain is DTGVSQNPRHKITKRGQNVTFRCDPISEHNRLYWYRQTLGQGPEFLTYFQNEAQLEKSRLLSDRFSAERPKGSFSTLEIQRTEQGDSAMYLCASSEGQGLNTEAFFGQGTRLTVV.

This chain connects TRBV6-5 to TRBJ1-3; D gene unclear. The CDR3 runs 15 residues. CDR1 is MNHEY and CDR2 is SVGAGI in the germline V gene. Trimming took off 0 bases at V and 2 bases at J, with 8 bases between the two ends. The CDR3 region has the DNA TGTGCCAGCAGTTACTCAGGCCAGGCTGGAAACACCATATATTTT. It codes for CASSYSGQAGNTIYF.

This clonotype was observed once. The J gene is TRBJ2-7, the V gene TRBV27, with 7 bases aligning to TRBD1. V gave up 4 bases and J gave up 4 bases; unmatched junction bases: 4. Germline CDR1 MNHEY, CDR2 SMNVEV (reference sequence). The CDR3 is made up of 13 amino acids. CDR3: CASSSTGWYEQYF. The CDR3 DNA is TGTGCCAGCAGTTCGACAGGGTGGTACGAGCAGTACTTC.

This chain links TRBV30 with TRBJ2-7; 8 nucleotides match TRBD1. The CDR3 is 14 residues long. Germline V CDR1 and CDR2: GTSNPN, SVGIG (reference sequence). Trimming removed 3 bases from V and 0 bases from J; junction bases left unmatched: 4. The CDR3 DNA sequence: TGTGCCTGGAGCCGACAGGGGACCTCCTACGAGCAGTACTTC. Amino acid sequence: CAWSRQGTSYEQYF.

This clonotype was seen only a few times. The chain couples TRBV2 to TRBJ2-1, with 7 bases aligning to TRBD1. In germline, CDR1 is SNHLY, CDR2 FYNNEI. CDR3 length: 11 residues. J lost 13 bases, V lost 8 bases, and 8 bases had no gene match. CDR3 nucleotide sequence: TGTGCCAGCCCGAGGGGGCAGCAACAGTTCTTC. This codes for CASPRGQQQFF.

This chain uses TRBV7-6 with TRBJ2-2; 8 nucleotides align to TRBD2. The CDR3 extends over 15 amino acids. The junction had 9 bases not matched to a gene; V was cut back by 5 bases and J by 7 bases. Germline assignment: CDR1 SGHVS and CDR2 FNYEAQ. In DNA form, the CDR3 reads TGTGCCAGCAGCCCCACGGGAGGGCCTATCGGGGAGCTGTTTTTT. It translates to CASSPTGGPIGELFF.

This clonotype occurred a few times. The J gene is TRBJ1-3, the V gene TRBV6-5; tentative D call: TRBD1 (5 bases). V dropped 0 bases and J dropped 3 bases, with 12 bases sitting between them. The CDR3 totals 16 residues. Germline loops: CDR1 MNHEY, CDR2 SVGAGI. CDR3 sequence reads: CASSYSVQGGGNTIYF. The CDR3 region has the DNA TGTGCCAGCAGTTACTCAGTCCAGGGTGGTGGAAACACCATATATTTT.

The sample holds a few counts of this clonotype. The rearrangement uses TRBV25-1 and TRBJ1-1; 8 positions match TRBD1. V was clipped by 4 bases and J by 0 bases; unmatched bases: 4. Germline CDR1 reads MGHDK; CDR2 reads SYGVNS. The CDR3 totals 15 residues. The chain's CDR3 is CASSGRQGLNTEAFF. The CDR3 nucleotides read TGTGCCAGCAGTGGGAGACAGGGGCTGAACACTGAAGCTTTCTTT.

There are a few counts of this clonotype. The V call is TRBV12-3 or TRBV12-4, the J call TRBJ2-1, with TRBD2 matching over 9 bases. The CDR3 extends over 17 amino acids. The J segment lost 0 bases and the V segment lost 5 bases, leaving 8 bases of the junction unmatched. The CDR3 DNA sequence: TGTGCCAGCAGTCCGGGACTAGCATCAAGCTCCTACAATGAGCAGTTCTTC. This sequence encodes CASSPGLASSSYNEQFF.

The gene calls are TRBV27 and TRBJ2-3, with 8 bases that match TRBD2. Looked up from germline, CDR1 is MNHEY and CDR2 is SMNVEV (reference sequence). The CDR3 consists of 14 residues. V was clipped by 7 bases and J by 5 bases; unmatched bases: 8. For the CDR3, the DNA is TGTGCCAGCAAGGTCGGGCTAGCGGGAGATACGCAGTATTTT. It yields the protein CASKVGLAGDTQYF.

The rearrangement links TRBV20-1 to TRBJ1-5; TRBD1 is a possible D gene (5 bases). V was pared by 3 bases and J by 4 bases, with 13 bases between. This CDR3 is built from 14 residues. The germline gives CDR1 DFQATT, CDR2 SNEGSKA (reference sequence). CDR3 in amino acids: CSARVPGTNQPQHF. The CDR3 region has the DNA TGCAGTGCTAGGGTCCCCGGGACGAATCAGCCCCAGCATTTT.

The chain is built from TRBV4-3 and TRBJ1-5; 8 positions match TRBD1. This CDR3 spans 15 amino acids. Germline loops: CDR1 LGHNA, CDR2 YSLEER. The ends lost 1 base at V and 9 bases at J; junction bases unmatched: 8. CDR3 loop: CASSQAHRGEWPQHF. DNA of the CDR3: TGCGCCAGCAGCCAAGCACACAGGGGGGAATGGCCCCAGCATTTT.

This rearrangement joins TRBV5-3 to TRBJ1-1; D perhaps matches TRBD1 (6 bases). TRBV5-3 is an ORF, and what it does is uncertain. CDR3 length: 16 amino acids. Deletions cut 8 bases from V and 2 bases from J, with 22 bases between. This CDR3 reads CASSVGGRMGNTEAFF. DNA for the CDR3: TGTGCCAGCAGCGTAGGGGGGCGGATGGGTAACACTGAAGCTTTCTTT.

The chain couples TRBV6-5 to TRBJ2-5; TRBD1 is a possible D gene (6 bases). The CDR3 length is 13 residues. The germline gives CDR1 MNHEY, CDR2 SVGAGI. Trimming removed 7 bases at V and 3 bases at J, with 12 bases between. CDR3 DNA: TGTGCCAGCAAGTTCAGACAGGAAGAGACCCAGTACTTC. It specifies CASKFRQEETQYF.

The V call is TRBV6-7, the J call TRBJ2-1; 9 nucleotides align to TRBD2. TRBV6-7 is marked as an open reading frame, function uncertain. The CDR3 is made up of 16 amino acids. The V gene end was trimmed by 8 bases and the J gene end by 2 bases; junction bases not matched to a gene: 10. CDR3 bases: TGTGCCAGCTACCGTAGCGGGAGTGACCCCTACAATGAGCAGTTCTTC. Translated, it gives CASYRSGSDPYNEQFF.

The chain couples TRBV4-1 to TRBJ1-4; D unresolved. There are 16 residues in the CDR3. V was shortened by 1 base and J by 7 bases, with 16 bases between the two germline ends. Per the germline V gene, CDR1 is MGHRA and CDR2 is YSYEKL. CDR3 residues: CASSQGTFGLGEKLFF. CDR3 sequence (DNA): TGCGCCAGCAGCCAAGGGACTTTTGGTTTGGGTGAAAAACTGTTTTTT.